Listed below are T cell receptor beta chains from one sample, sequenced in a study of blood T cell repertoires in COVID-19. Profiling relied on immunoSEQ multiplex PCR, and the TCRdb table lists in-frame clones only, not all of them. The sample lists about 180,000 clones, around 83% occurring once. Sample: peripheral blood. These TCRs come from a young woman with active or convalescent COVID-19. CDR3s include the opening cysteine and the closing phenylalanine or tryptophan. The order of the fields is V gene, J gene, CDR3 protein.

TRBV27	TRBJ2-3	CASSFGRGRGTDTQYF
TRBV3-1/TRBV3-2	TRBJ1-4	CASGETGAATNEKLFF
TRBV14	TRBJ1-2	CASSQDWGSYYGYTF
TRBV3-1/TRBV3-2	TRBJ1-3	CASRPPGAGNTIYF
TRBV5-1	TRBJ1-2	CASSSTPDRDGGYTF
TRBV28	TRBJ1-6	CASSFRVDNSPLHF
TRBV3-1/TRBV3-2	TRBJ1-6	CASSLGQGTSSYNSPLHF
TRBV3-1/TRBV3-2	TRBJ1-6	CASSDRQNSPLHF
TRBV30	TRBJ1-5	CAWSLTGGSGNQPQHF
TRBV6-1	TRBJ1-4	CASSAGGEKLFF
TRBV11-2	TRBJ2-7	CASSLEGRQGPFYEQYF
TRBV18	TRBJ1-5	CASSPNRDGNQPQHF
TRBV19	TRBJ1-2	CASSDRSNYGYTF
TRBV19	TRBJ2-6	CASSGLVTPGANVLTF
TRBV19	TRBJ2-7	CASSIRAGGPYEQYF
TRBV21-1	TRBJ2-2	CASSIDQGSSTGELFF
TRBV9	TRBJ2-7	CASSVVGTGDEQYF
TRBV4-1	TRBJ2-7	CASSHTEGTYEQYF
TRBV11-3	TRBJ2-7	CASSWTGNPYEQYF
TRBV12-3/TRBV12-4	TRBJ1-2	CASSLGQGLGDTF